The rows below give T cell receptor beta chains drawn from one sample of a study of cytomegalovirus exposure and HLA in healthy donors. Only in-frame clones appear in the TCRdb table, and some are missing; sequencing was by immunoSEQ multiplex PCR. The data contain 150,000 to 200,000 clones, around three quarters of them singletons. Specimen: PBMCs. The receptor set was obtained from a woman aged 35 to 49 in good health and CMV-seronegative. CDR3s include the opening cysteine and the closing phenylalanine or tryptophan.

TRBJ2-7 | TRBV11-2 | CASSRNGGYEQYF
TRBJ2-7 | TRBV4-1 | CASSQRTGGYEQYF
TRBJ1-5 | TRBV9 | CASSVGGGSQPQHF
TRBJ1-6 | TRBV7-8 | CASSREDRGSPLHF
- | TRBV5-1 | CASSSTSRSGGPLSEQYF
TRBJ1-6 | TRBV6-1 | CASSEVGTGVSPLHF
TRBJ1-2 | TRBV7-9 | CSSSFQGSRLAF
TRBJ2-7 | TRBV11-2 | CASKIPGRYSQQYF
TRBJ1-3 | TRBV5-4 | CASSSVTGGISGNTIYF
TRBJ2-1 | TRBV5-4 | CASSSLRGSYNEQFF
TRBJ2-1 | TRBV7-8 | CASSFRDSQVSYNEQFF
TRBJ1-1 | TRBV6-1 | CASTLVSAVNTEAFF
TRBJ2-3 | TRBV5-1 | CASSLTGIDTQYF
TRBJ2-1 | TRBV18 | CASSLGQGAFNEQFF
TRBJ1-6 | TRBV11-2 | CASRNVLGKDHPPLHF
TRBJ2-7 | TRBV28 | CASSSGGWPGEQYF
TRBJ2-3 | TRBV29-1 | CSVSLTSGGWVNTQYF
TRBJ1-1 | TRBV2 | CASSRDRSATEAFF
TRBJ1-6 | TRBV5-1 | CASSTQAGTRAPLHF
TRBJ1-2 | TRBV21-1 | CASSKRFGACGQFYGYTF
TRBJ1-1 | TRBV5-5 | CASSLSSSNTEAFF
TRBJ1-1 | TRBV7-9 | CASSSTIGQGALEISEAFF
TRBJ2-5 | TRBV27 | CASSLSRSQETQYF
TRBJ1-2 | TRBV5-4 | CASSLLTGGGGYTF
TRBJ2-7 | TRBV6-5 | CASRGQGVRGEQYF
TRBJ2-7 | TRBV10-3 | CAISEFGTATYEQYF
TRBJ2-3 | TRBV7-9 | CASSSPNTGGFSTDTQYF
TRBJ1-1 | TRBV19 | CASRTGGTNTEAFF
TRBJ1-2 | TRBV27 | CASRSIRTGGAENGYTF
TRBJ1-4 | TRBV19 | CASSNLQGGGEKLFF
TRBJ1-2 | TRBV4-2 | CASSQEYEGGGYGYTF
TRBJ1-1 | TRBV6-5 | CASSYDTAFRTEAFF
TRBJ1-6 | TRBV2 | CASRTGVSPLHF
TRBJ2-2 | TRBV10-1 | CASSESRASRGDTGELFF
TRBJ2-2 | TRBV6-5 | CASQPPGGPRELFF
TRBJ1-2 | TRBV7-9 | CASSPQATRNHYGYTF
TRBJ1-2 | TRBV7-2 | CASSPRGGVGYTF
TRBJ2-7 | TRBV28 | CASHRGGSNEQYF
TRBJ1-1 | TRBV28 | CASSSAGGGYTEAFF
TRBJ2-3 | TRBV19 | CASRSRVTDTQYF
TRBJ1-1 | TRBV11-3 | CASSLGPLETEAFF
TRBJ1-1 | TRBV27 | CASTGTNTEAFF
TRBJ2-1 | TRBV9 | CASSVESSAYNEQFF
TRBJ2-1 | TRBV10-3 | CAISEWDIGPNEQFF
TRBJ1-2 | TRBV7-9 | CASSPTGGRANYGYTF
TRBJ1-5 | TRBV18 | CASSPGQNQPQHF